A selection of T cell receptor beta chains follows, all from one sample in a study of technical replicates of blood from several donors. Generated by immunoSEQ multiplex PCR, the TCRdb table keeps only in-frame clones and is missing some. The sample yields approximately 49,000 clones, 90% to 95% seen once. Source material: PBMCs. The source of these receptors is a human donor in good health. Some clones in this sample may be carry-over from other donors' samples. Each CDR3 is given with its conserved first and last residue. The order of the fields is D gene, J gene, clone size, V gene, CDR3 DNA, CDR3 protein. The D gene is left open where the match is weak. Not every row has a clone size; where given, it reads once, few, many or a size class.

TRBD2,TRBJ2-7,once,TRBV4-3,TGCGCCAGCAGCCAAGATCGGGGGGGGGATTACGAGCAGTACTTC,CASSQDRGGDYEQYF
TRBD2,TRBJ2-3,.,TRBV7-8,TGTGCCAGCAGCTTAGCCATACTAGCGGGCACAGATACGCAGTATTTT,CASSLAILAGTDTQYF
TRBD2,TRBJ2-7,.,TRBV14,TGTGCCAGCAGCCAAGCTGGACTAGCGGGAGTTAAGACCTCCTACGAGCAGTACTTC,CASSQAGLAGVKTSYEQYF
TRBD1,TRBJ1-6,.,TRBV7-9,TGTGCCAGCAGCCCAGCGACAGGGCTTAATTCACCCCTCCACTTT,CASSPATGLNSPLHF
.,TRBJ1-2,.,TRBV13,TGTGCCAGCAGCCAAGCTTATAACTATGGCTACACCTTC,CASSQAYNYGYTF
.,TRBJ1-1,.,TRBV18,TGTGCCAGCTCACCCTCGGGGGGAGGGGCGAACACTGAAGCTTTCTTT,CASSPSGGGANTEAFF
.,TRBJ2-7,.,TRBV5-8,TGTGCCAGCAGCTTCTCGGGAACCTACGAGCAGTACTTC,CASSFSGTYEQYF
TRBD2,TRBJ2-3,.,TRBV6-6,TGTGCCAGCAGTTACATGGGTTTCCCGGGGGGGCAGTATTTT,CASSYMGFPGGQYF
TRBD1,TRBJ1-1,.,TRBV15,TGTGCCACCGAAACGACAGGGAAGAACACTGAAGCTTTCTTT,CATETTGKNTEAFF
.,TRBJ2-1,once,TRBV7-8,TGTGCCAGCACCCTTACTTGGTACTCCTACAATGAGCAGTTCTTC,CASTLTWYSYNEQFF
.,TRBJ2-2,.,TRBV30,TGTGCCTGGAGCCTACTAGGAAGGGGGGAGCTGTTTTTT,CAWSLLGRGELFF
.,TRBJ1-1,.,TRBV10-3,TGTGCCATCAGGATGGCGGGCCCTCTGAACACTGAAGCTTTCTTT,CAIRMAGPLNTEAFF
TRBD1,TRBJ1-1,.,TRBV30,TGTGCCTGGAGTTTGGGGACAGGGGGGACCACTGAAGCTTTCTTT,CAWSLGTGGTTEAFF
.,TRBJ1-6,.,TRBV5-6,TGTGCCAGCAGCTTGAAATACACGGGACATAATAATTCACCCCTCCACTTT,CASSLKYTGHNNSPLHF
.,TRBJ1-6,.,TRBV5-6,TGTGCCAGCAGCCGGGTCTCGTTCGATTCACCCCTCCACTTT,CASSRVSFDSPLHF
.,TRBJ2-6,.,TRBV7-9,TGTGCCAGCAGCTTAGATAGCTCTGGGGCCAACGTCCTGACTTTC,CASSLDSSGANVLTF
TRBD1,TRBJ1-1,.,TRBV27,TGTGCCAGCAGTTTAACAGGGGAACGAACTGAAGCTTTCTTT,CASSLTGERTEAFF
TRBD2,TRBJ2-2,.,TRBV9,TGTGCCAGCAGCGTAGGACTAGCGGGAGGGAAGAACACCGGGGAGCTGTTTTTT,CASSVGLAGGKNTGELFF
.,TRBJ2-3,.,TRBV2,TGTGCCAGCAAGGGCGGGGGCGCTAGCACAGATACGCAGTATTTT,CASKGGGASTDTQYF
TRBD1,TRBJ2-7,.,TRBV19,TGTGCCAGTAGTACCGCTTGGGACAGGGACGAGCAGTACTTC,CASSTAWDRDEQYF
.,TRBJ1-1,.,TRBV5-1,TGCGCCAGCAGCTTAGGTGACAGGCCCATGAACACTGAAGCTTTCTTT,CASSLGDRPMNTEAFF
TRBD1,TRBJ1-2,.,TRBV29-1,TGCAGCGCCGCGGACAGGCGAGGCTATGGCTACACCTTC,CSAADRRGYGYTF
.,TRBJ2-7,.,TRBV6-4,TGTGCCAGCAGTGACCTACACGAGCAGTACTTC,CASSDLHEQYF
.,TRBJ1-1,once,TRBV18,TGTGCCAGCTCACCCGGACAGTTGAACACTGAAGCTTTCTTT,CASSPGQLNTEAFF
.,TRBJ1-1,.,TRBV4-3,TGCGCCAGCAGCCAAGAACCCCGGGGTGAAGCTTTCTTT,CASSQEPRGEAFF
.,TRBJ2-3,.,TRBV2,TGTGCCAGCAGCAGGGAGGACTCCCGAGGAGATACGCAGTATTTT,CASSREDSRGDTQYF
.,TRBJ1-5,.,TRBV6-6,TGTGCCAGCAGTTACTCGACGGGATACGGTCAGCCCCAGCATTTT,CASSYSTGYGQPQHF
.,TRBJ2-7,.,TRBV11-1,TGTGCCAGCAGCTTCTCTAGCCCCTACGAGCAGTACTTC,CASSFSSPYEQYF
.,TRBJ1-5,.,TRBV27,TGTGCCAGCAGGACAGTTTATAGCAATCAGCCCCAGCATTTT,CASRTVYSNQPQHF
TRBD2,TRBJ2-2,.,TRBV30,TGTGCCTGGAGGACTAGCGGGAGTACCGGGGAGCTGTTTTTT,CAWRTSGSTGELFF